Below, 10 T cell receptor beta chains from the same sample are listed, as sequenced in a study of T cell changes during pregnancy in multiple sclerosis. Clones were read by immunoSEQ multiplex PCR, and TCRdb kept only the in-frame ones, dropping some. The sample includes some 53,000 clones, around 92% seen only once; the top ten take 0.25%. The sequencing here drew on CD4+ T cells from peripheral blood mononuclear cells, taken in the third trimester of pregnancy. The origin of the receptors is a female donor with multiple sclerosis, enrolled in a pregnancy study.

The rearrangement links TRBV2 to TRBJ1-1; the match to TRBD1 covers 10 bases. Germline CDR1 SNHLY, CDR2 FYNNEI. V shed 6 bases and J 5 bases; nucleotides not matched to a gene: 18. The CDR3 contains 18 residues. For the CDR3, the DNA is TGTGCCAGCAGGGTCAGGGCTGACAGGGGGCGCGGCAGGACTGAAGCTTTCTTT. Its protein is CASRVRADRGRGRTEAFF.

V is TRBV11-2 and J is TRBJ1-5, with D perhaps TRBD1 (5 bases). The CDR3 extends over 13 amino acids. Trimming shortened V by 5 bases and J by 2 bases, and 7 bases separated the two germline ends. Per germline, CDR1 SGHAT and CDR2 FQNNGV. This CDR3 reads CASSPTGNQPQHF. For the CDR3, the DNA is TGTGCCAGCAGCCCGACAGGCAATCAGCCCCAGCATTTT.

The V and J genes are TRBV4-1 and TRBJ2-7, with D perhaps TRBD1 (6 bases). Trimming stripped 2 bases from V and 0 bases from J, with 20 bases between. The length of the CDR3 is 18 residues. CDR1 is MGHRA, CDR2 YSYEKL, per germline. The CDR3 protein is CASSQFDSPQGSSYEQYF. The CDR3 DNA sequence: TGCGCCAGCAGCCAATTTGATTCGCCCCAGGGGTCCTCCTACGAGCAGTACTTC.

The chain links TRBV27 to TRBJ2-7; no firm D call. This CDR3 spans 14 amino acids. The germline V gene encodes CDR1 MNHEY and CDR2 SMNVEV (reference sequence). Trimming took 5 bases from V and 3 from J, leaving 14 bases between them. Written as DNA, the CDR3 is TGTGCCAGCAGTCCCGGGTTCGGAGTCTACGAGCAGTACTTC. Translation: CASSPGFGVYEQYF.

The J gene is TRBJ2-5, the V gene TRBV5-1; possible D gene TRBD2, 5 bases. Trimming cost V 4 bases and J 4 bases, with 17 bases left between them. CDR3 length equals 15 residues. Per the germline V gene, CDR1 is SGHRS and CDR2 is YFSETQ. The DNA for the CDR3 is TGCGCCAGCAGCGCCCTCGGGGTGGCGGGAGAGACCCAGTACTTC. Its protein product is CASSALGVAGETQYF.

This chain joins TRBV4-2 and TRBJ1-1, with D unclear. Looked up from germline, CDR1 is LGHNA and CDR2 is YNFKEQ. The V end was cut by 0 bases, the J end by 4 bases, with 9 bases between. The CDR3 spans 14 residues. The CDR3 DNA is TGTGCCAGCAGCCAAGAGACGAGGAGCACTGAAGCTTTCTTT. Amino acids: CASSQETRSTEAFF.

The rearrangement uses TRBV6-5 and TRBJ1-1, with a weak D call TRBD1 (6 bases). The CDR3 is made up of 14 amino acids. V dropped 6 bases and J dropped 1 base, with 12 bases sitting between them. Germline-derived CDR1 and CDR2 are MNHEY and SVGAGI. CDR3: CASSWTASNTEAFF. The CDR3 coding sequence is TGTGCCAGCAGCTGGACAGCCTCGAACACTGAAGCTTTCTTT.

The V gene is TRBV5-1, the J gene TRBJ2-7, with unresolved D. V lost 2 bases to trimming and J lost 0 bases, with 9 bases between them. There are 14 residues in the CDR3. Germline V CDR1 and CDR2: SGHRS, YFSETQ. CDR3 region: CASSFLDRSYEQYF. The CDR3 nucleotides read TGCGCCAGCAGCTTCCTAGATCGCTCCTACGAGCAGTACTTC.

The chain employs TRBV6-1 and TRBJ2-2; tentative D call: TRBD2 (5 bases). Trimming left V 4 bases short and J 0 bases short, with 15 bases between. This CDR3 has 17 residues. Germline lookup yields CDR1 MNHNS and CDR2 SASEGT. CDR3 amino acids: CASSAQTTGANTGELFF. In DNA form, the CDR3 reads TGTGCCAGCAGTGCTCAGACGACCGGGGCGAACACCGGGGAGCTGTTTTTT.

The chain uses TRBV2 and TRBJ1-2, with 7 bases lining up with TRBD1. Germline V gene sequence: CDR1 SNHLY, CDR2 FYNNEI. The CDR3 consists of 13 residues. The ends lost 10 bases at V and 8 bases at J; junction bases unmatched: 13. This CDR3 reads CATWTGGEGGYTF. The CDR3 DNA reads TGTGCCACCTGGACAGGCGGGGAAGGGGGCTACACCTTC. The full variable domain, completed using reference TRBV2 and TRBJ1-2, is EPEVTQTPSHQVTQMGQEVILRCVPISNHLYFYWYRQILGQKVEFLVSFYNNEISEKSEIFDDQFSVERPDGSNFTLKIRSTKLEDSAMYFCATWTGGEGGYTFGSGTRLTVV.